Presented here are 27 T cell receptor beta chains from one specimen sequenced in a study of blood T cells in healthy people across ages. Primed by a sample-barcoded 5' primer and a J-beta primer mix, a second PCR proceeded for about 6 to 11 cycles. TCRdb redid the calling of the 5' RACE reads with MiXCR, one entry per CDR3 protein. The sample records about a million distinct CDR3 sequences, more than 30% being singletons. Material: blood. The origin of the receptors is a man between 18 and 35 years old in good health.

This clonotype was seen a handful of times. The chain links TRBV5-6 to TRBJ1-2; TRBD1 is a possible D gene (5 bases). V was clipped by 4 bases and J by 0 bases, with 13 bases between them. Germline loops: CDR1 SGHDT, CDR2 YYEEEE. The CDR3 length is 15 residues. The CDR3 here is CASSPGGGANYGYTF. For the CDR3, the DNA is TGTGCCAGCAGCCCCGGGGGAGGGGCTAACTATGGCTACACCTTC.

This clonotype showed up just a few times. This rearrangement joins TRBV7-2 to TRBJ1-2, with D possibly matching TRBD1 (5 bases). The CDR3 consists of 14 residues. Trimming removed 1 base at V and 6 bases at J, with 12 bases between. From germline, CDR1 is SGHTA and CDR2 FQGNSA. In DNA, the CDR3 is TGTGCCAGCAGCTTAGGTGGGGGGGGAAATGGCTACACCTTC. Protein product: CASSLGGGGNGYTF.

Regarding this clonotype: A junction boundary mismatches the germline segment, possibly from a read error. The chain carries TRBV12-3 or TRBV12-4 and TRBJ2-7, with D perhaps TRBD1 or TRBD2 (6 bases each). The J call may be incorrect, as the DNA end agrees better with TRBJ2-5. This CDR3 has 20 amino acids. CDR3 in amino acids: CTSSLHPLPGATFHQETQYF. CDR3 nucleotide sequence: TGTACCAGCAGTCTACACCCGCTGCCGGGGGCCACCTTTCACCAAGAGACCCAGTACTTC.

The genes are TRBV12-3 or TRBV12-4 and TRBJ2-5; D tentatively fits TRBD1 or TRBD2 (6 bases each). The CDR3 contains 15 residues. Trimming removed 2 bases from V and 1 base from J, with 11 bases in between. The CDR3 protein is CASSLQWGAQETQYF. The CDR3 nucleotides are TGTGCCAGCAGTTTACAGTGGGGGGCCCAAGAGACCCAGTACTTC.

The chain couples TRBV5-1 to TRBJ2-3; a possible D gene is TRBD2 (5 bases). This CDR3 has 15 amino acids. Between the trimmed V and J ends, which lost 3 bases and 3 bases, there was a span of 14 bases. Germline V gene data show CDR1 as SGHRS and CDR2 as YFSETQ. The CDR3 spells CASSSTRTLTDTQYF. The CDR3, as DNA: TGCGCCAGCAGCTCTACCAGGACTTTGACAGATACGCAGTATTTT.

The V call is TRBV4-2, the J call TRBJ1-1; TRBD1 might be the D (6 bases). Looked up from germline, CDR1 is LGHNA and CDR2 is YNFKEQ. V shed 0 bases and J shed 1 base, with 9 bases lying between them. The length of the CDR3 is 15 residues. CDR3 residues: CASSQDHRENTEAFF. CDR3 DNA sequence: TGTGCCAGCAGCCAAGACCACAGGGAGAACACTGAAGCTTTCTTT.

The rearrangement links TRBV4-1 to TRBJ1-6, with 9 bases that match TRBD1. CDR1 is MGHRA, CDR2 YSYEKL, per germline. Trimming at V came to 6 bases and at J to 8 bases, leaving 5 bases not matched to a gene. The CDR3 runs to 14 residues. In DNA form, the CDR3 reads TGCGCCAGCAGTCGGACAGGGGATCATTCACCCCTCCACTTT. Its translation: CASSRTGDHSPLHF.

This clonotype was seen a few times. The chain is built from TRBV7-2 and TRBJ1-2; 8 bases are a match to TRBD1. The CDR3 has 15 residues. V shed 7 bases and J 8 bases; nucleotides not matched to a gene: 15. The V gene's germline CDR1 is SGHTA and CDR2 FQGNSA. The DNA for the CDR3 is TGTGCCAGCACCCCGACAGGGGTCCTAGGGGAGGGCTACACCTTC. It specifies CASTPTGVLGEGYTF.

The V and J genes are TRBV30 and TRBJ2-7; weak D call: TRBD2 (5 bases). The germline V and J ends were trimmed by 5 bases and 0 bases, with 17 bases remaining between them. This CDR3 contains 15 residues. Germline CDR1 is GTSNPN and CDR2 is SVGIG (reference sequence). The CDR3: CAWSRLALSSYEQYF. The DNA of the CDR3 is TGTGCCTGGTCAAGGTTAGCGCTTAGCTCCTACGAGCAGTACTTC.

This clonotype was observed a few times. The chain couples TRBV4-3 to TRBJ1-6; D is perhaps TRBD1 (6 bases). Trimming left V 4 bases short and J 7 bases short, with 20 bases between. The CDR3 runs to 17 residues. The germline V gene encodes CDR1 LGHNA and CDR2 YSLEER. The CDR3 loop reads CASSLKPARGWNSPLHF. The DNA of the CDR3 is TGCGCCAGCAGCCTCAAACCGGCCAGGGGATGGAATTCACCCCTCCACTTT.

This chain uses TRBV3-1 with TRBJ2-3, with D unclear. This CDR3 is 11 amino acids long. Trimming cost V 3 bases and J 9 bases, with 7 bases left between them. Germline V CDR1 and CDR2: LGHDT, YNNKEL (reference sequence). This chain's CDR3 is CASSHGSTQYF. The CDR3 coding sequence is TGTGCCAGCAGCCATGGAAGCACGCAGTATTTT.

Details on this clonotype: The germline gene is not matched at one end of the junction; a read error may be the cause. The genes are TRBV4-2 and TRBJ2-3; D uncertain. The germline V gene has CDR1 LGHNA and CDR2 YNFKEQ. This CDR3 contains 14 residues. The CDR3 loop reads CAGSQDTHTDTQYF. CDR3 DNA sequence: TGTGCCGGCAGCCAAGATACTCACACAGATACGCAGTATTTT.

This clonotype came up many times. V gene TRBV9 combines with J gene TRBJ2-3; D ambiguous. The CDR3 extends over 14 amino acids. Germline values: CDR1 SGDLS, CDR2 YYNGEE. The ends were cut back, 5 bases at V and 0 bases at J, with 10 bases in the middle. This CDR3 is CASSASASTDTQYF. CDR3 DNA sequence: TGTGCCAGCAGTGCGAGTGCTAGCACAGATACGCAGTATTTT.

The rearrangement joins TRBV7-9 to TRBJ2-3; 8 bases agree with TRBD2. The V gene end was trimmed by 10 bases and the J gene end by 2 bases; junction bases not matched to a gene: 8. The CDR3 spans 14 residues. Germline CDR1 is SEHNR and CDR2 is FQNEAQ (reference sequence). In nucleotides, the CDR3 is TGTGCCACGAGGAGCGGGGGAAACACAGATACGCAGTATTTT. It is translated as CATRSGGNTDTQYF.

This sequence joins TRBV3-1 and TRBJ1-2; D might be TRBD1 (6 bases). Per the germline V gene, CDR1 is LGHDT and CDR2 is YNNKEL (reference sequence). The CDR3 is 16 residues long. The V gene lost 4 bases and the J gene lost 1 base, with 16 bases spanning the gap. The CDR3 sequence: CASSRNVQGFNYGYTF. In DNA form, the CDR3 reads TGTGCCAGCAGCCGCAATGTACAGGGATTTAACTATGGCTACACCTTC.

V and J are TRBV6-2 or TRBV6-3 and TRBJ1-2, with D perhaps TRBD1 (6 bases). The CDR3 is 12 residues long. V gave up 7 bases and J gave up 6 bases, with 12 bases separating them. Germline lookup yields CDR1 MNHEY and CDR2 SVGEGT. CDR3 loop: CASTTEGDGYTF. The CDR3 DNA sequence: TGTGCCAGCACCACCGAGGGGGATGGCTACACCTTC.

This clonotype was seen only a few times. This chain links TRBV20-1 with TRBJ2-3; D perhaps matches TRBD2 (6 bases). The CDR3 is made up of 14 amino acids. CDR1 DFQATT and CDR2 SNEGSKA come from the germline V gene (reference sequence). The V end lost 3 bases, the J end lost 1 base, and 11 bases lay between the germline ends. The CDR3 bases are TGCAGTGCTAGCGTCGGGGGTGGCACAGATACGCAGTATTTT. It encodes CSASVGGGTDTQYF.

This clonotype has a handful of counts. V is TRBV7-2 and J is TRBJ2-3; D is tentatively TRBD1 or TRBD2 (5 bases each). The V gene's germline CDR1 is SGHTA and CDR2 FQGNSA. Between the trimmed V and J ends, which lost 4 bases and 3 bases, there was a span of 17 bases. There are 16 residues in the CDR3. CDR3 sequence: CASSSGSSRLTDTQYF. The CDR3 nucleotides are TGTGCCAGCAGCTCAGGGTCTAGCCGATTGACAGATACGCAGTATTTT.

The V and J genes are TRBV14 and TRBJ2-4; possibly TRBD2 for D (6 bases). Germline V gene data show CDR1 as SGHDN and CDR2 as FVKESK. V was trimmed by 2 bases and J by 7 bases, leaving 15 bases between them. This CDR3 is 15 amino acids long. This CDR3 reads CASSQLEGAGNIQYF. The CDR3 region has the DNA TGTGCCAGCAGCCAACTCGAAGGGGCGGGGAACATTCAGTACTTC.

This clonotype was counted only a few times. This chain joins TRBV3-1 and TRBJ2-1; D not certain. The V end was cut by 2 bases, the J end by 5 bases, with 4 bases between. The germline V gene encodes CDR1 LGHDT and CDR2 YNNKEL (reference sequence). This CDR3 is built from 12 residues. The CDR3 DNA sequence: TGTGCCAGCAGCCAAACGAACAATGAGCAGTTCTTC. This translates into CASSQTNNEQFF.

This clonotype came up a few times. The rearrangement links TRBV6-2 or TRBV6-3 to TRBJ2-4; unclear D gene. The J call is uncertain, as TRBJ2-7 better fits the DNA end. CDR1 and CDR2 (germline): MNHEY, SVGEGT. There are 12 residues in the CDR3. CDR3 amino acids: CASSHTPNEQYF. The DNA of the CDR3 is TGTGCCAGCAGCCATACCCCCAACGAGCAGTACTTC.

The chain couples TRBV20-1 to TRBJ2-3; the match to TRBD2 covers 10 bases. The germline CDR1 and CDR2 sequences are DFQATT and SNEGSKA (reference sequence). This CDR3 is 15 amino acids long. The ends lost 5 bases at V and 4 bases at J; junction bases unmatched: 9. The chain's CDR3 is CSAAPSSGSPDTQYF. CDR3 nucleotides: TGCAGTGCTGCCCCATCTAGCGGGAGCCCAGATACGCAGTATTTT.

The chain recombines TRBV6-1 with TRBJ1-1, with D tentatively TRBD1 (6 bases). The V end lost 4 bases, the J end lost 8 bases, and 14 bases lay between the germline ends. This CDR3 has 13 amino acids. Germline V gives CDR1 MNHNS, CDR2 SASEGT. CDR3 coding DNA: TGTGCCAGCAGTGGTGCAGGGGTTAAGGAAGCTTTCTTT. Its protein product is CASSGAGVKEAFF.

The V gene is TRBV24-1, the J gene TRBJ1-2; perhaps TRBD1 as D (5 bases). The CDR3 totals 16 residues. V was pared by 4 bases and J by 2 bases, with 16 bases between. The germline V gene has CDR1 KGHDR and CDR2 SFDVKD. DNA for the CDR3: TGTGCCACCAGTGACTACCGGGACTCCGCCAACTATGGCTACACCTTC. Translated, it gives CATSDYRDSANYGYTF.

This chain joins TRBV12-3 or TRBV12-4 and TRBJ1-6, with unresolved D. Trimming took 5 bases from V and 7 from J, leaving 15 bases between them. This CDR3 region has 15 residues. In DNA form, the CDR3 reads TGTGCCAGCAGTCAAAGGAGGGTGGACAATTCACCCCTCCACTTT. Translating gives CASSQRRVDNSPLHF.

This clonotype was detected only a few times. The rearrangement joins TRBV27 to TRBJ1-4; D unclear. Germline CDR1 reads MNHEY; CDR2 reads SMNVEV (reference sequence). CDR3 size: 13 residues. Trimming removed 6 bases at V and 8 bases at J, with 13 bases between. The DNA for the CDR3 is TGTGCCAGCAGCAGTGGGCCTAGCGAAAAACTGTTTTTT. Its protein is CASSSGPSEKLFF.

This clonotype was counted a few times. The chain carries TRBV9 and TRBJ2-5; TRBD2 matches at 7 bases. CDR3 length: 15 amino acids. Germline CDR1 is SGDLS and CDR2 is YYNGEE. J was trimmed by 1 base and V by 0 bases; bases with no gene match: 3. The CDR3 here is CASSVAPGGQETQYF. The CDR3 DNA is TGTGCCAGCAGCGTAGCTCCGGGGGGCCAAGAGACCCAGTACTTC.